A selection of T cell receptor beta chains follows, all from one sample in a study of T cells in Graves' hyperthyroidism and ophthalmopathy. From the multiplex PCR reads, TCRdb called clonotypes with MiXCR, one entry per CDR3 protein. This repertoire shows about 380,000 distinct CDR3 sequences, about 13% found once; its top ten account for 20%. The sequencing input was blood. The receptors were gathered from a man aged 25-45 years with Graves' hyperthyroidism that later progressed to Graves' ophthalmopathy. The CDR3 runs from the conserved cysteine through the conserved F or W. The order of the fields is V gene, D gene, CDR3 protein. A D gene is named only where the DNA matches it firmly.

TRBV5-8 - CASSLRVRSSGNTIYF
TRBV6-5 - CASSYSNRDNSPLHF
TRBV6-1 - CASSTGFSTEAFF
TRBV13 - CASSSRTAGQETQYF
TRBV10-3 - CAIASTVQETQYF
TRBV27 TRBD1 CASSVTGTGRDGYTF
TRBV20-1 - CSAIKWDSNQPQHF
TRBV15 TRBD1 CATSPRGQGNTEAFF
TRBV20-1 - CSAFATGLWSVEQYF
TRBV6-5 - CASSSLRGGRETQYF
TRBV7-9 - CASSFAPGILHNEQFF
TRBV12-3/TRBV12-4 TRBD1 CASSLRYRGPNSPLHF
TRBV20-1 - CSAQRETGELFF
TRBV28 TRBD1 CASSFGTGGFYGYTF
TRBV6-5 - CASSYSRGYNEKLFF
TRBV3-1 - CASRGYRADTQYF
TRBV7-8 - CASSLGNGINNQPQHF
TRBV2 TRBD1 CASVSTGAEQPQHF
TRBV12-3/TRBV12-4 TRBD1 CASRGQGGEKLFF
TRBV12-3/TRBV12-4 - CASSFRPSGVGTDTQYF
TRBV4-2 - CASSQERLAETQYF
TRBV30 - CAWIPPDTDTQYF
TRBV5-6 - CASSLGWGSDQPQHF
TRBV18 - CASSPSGQRGNTIYF
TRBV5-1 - CASSLGTESSYEQYF